This TCR beta chain comes out of a study of blood T cell repertoires in COVID-19. Turning to the study itself: Spain, Italy and the United States supplied samples that represented acute and convalescent COVID-19. The analysed material was cDNA or gDNA that came from T cells, B-cell-depleted T cells, or PBMCs.

In the authors' workflow: From reference gene primer amplification, estimates of nucleated cell counts were derived. Repertoires were generated with immunoSEQ multiplex PCR, while TCRdb's copy carries only in-frame clones and drops some. Clone size and the V and J calls come from that table; the DNA yielded D and trimming. Of about 320,000 clones listed, nearly 90% are singletons. Trimming cost V 4 bases and J 7 bases, with 8 bases left between them. The CDR3 is 13 amino acids. Germline CDR1 reads MNHEY; CDR2 reads SVGEGT. The source of this sequence is a woman in her thirties with COVID-19, enrolled during active disease. The sample taken for sequencing was peripheral blood. The V and J genes are TRBV6-2 or TRBV6-3 and TRBJ1-6; D ambiguous. CDR3 DNA sequence: TGTGCCAGCAGTTGGGCCACAAATTCACCCCTCCACTTT. This sequence encodes CASSWATNSPLHF.